The source of this TCR beta chain is a study of Ad26.COV2.S vaccination and SARS-CoV-2 variants. Study at large: By the intramuscular route, Ad26.COV2.S was given once, or twice 56 days apart.

Note on this clone: The antigen remains unidentified.

Treatment meaning: roughly 19 received Ad26.COV2.S at low or high dose, single or two shots; about 5 received placebo; per-sample allocation not given. Samples analyzed were those drawn on day 63 after the first vaccine or placebo injection. This vaccine is an Ad26 vector that expresses the Wuhan-strain SARS-CoV-2 spike. Libraries were prepared by immunoSEQ multiplex PCR; TCRdb keeps only in-frame clonotypes and omits some of them. The sample lists about 400,000 clones; 83% were seen once. This CDR3 has 16 amino acids. Trimming stripped 3 bases from V and 7 bases from J, with 19 bases between. Per germline, CDR1 SEHNR and CDR2 FQNEAQ (reference sequence). Overall study findings and caveats: The authors reported substantial breadth in spike-specific CD8+ and CD4+ T cell responses after vaccination.

This chain connects TRBV7-9 to TRBJ2-1; possibly TRBD2 for D (5 bases). The input for sequencing was peripheral blood, taken in a trial of Ad26.COV2.S vaccine versus placebo. The receptor was derived from a person aged 18-65 years who received the Ad26.COV2.S COVID-19 vaccine or a placebo. This CDR3 reads CASSFAGVPPANEQFF. The CDR3 DNA reads as TGTGCCAGCAGCTTCGCCGGGGTGCCCCCGGCGAATGAGCAGTTCTTC.